The entry below describes one T cell receptor (beta chain). Antigen unknown. The sample originates from a study of T cell responses to AZD1222 COVID-19 vaccine. Study-level background: Investigators merged groups given second doses at roughly 4 or roughly 12 weeks.

Generated by immunoSEQ multiplex PCR, the TCRdb table keeps only in-frame clones and is missing some. Among about 140,000 clones listed, just over 85% were seen once. V lost 4 bases, J lost 5 bases, and 8 bases stayed unmatched. The CDR3 extends over 15 amino acids. CDR1 and CDR2 from the germline V gene are ENHRY and SYGVKD. Study-wide results and limits: Nearly half of unique spike-specific TCRs reportedly avoided B.1.351 and B.1.1.7 mutated regions.

The chain combines TRBV10-3 with TRBJ1-2; TRBD1 matches 9 bases. Sequenced here: peripheral blood, sampled on day 0 of AZD1222 vaccination. The receptor was derived from an adult in good health. The chain's CDR3 is CAISAGQGTTYGYTF. The CDR3, as DNA: TGTGCCATCAGTGCCGGACAGGGGACAACGTATGGCTACACCTTC.